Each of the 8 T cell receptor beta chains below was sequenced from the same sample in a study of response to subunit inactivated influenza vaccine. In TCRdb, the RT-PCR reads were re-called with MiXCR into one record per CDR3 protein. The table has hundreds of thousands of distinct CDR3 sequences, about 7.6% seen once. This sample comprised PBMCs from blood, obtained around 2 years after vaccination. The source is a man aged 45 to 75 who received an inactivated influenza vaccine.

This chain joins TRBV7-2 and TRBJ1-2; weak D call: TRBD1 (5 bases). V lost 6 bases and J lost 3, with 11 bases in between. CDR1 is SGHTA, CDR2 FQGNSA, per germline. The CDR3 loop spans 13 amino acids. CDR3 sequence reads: CASSAGRDYGYTF. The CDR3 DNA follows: TGTGCCAGCAGTGCGGGCAGGGACTATGGCTACACCTTC.

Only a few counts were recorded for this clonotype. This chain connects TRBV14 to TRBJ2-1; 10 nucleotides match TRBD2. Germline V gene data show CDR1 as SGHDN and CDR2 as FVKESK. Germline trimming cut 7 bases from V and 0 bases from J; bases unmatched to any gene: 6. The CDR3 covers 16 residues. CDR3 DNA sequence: TGTGCCAGCAACCATCCTAGCGGGAGCTCCTACAATGAGCAGTTCTTC. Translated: CASNHPSGSSYNEQFF.

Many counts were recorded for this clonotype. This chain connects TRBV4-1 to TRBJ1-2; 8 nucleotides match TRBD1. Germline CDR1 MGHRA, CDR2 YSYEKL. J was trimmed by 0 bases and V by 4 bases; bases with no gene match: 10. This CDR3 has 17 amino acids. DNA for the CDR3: TGCGCCAGCAGCCTCTCCGGGACAGGAACAACTAACTATGGCTACACCTTC. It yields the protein CASSLSGTGTTNYGYTF.

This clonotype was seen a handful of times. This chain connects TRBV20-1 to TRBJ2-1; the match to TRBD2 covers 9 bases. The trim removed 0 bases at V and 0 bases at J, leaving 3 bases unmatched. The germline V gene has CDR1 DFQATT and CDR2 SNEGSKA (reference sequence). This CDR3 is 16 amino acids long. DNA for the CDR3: TGCAGTGCTAGAGACGGCGGGAGGGCCTCCTACAATGAGCAGTTCTTC. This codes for CSARDGGRASYNEQFF.

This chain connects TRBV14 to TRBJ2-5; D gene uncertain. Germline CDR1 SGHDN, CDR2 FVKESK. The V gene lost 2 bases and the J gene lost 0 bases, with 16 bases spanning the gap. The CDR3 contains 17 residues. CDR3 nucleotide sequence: TGTGCCAGCAGCCAAAGGATTAATGCGGCGTACCAAGAGACCCAGTACTTC. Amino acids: CASSQRINAAYQETQYF.

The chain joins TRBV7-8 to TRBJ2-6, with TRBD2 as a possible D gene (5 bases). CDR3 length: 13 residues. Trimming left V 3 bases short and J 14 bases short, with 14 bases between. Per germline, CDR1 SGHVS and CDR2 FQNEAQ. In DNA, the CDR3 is TGTGCCAGCAGCTTCGAGGTACGGGGTATCCTGACTTTC. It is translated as CASSFEVRGILTF.

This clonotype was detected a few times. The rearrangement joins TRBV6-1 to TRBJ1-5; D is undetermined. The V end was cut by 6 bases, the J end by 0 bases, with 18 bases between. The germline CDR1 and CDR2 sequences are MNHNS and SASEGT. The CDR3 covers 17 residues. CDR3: CASSALDGAYSNQPQHF. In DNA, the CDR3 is TGTGCCAGCAGCGCTCTGGACGGCGCTTATAGCAATCAGCCCCAGCATTTT.

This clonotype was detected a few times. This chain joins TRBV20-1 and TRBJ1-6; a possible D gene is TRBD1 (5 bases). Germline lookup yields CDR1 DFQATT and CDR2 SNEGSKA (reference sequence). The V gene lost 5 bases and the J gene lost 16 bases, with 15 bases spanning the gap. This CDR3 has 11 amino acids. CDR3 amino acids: CSAGTARILHF. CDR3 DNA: TGCAGTGCTGGGACCGCTCGAATTCTCCACTTT.